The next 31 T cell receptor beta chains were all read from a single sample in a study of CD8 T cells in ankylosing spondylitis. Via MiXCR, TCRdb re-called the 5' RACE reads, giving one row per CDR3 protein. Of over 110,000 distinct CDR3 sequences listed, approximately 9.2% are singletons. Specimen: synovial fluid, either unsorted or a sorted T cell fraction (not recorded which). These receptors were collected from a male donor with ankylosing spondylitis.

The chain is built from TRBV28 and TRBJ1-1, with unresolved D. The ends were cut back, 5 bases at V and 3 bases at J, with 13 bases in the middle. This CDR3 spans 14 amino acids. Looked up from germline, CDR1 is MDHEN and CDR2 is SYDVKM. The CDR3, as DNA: TGTGCCAGCAGTGGGTGGGCAACGGACACTGAAGCTTTCTTT. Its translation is CASSGWATDTEAFF. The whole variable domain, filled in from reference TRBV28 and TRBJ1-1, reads DVKVTQSSRYLVKRTGEKVFLECVQDMDHENMFWYRQDPGLGLRLIYFSYDVKMKEKGDIPEGYSVSREKKERFSLILESASTNQTSMYLCASSGWATDTEAFFGQGTRLTVV.

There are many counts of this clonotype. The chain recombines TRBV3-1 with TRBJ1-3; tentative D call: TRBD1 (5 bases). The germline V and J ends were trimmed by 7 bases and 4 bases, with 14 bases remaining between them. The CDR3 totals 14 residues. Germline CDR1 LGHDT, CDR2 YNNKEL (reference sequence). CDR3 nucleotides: TGTGCCAGCACCCTGGGACGGGGAGGAAACACCATATATTTT. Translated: CASTLGRGGNTIYF.

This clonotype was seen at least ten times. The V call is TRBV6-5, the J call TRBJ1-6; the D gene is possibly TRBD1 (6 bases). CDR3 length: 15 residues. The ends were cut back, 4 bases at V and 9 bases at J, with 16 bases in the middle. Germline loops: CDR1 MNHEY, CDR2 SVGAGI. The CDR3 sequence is CASSFGQTGGSPLHF. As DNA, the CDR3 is TGTGCCAGCAGTTTTGGACAGACGGGCGGTTCACCCCTCCACTTT.

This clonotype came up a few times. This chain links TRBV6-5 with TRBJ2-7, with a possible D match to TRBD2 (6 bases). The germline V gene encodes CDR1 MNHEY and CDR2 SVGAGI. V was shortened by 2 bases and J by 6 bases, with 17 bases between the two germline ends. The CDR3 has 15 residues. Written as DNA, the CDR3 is TGTGCCAGCAGTTACATAGGGGAGGCCCCTTCCGAGCAGTACTTC. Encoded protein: CASSYIGEAPSEQYF.

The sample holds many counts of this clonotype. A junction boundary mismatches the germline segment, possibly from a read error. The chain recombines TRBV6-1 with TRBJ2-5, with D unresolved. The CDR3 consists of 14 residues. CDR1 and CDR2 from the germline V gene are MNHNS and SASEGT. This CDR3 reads CASTEWGSQETQYF. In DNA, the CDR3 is TGTGCCAGCACTGAATGGGGTTCCCAAGAGACCCAGTACTTC.

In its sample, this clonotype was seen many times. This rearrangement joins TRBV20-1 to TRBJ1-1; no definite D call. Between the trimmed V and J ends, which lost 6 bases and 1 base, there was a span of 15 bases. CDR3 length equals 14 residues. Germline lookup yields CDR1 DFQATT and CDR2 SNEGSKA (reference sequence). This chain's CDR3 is CSAPIQWQNTEAFF. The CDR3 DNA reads TGCAGTGCCCCTATACAGTGGCAGAACACTGAAGCTTTCTTT.

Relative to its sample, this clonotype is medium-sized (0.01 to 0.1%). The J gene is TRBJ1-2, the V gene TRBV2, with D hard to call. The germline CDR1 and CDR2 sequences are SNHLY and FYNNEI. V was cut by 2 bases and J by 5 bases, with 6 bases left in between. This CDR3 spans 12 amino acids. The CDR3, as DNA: TGTGCCAGCAGTGAACGAGGTTATGGCTACACCTTC. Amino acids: CASSERGYGYTF.

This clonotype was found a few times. The CDR3, as DNA: TGCAGTGCTAGTGGGGACCCTGGGGCCTCCGGGGAGCTGTTTTTT. It translates to CSASGDPGASGELFF. V gene TRBV20-1 combines with J gene TRBJ2-2; the D call may be TRBD1 or TRBD2 (5 bases each). The V end was cut by 3 bases, the J end by 6 bases, with 17 bases between. The CDR3 is 15 amino acids. Germline CDR1 and CDR2: DFQATT and SNEGSKA (reference sequence).

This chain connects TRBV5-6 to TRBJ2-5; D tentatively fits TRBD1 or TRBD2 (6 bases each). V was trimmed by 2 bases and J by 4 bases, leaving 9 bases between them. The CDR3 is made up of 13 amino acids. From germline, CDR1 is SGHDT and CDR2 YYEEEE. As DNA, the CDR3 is TGTGCCAGCAGCTTAGGAGGGGGAGAGACCCAGTACTTC. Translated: CASSLGGGETQYF.

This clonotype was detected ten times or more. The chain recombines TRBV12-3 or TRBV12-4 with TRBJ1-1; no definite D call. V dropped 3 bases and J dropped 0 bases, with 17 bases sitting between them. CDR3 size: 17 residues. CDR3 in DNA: TGTGCCAGCAGTTTGTCTACCCTAGGTGATATGAACACTGAAGCTTTCTTT. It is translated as CASSLSTLGDMNTEAFF.

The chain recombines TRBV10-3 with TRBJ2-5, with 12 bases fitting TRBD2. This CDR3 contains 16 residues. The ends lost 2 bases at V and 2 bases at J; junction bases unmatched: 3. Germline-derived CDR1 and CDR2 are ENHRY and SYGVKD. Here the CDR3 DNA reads TGTGCCATCAGTGAGGGGCTAGCGGGAGGGCAAGAGACCCAGTACTTC. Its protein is CAISEGLAGGQETQYF.

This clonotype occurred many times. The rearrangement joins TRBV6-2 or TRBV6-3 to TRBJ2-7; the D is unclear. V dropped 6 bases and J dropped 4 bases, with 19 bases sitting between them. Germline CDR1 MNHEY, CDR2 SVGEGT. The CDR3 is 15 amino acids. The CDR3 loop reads CASSDTADGAYEQYF. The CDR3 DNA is TGTGCCAGCAGCGATACCGCCGACGGCGCTTACGAGCAGTACTTC.

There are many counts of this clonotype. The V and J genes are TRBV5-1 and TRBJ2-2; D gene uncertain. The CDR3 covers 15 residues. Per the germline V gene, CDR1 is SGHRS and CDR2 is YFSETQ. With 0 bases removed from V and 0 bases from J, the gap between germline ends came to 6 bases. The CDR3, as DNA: TGCGCCAGCAGCTTGGATCCGGCGAACACCGGGGAGCTGTTTTTT. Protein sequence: CASSLDPANTGELFF.

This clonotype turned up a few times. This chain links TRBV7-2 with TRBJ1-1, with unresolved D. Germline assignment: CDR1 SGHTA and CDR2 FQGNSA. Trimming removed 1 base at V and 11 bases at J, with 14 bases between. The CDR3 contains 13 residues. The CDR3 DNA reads TGTGCCAGCAGCTTAGATTTATCTCTCTTGGCTTTCTTT. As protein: CASSLDLSLLAFF.

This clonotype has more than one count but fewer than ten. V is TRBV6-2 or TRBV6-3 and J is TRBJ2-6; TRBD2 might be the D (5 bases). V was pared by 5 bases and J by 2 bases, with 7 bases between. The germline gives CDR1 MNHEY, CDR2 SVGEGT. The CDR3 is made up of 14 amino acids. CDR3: CASSDGTGANVLTF. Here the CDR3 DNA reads TGTGCCAGCAGTGACGGGACTGGGGCCAACGTCCTGACTTTC.

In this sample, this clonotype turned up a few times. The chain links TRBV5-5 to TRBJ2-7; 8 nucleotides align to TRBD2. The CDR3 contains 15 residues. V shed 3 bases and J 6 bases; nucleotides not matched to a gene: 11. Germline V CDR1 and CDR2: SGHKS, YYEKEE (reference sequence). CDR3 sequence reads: CASSYPSGGHGEQYF. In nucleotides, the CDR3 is TGTGCCAGCAGCTATCCTTCGGGAGGGCATGGCGAGCAGTACTTC.

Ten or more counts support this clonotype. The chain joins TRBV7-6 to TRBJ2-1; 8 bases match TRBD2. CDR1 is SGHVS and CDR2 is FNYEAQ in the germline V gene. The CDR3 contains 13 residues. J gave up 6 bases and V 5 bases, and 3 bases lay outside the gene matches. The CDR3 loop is CASSPGRGNEQFF. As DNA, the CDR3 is TGTGCCAGCAGCCCCGGGAGGGGCAATGAGCAGTTCTTC.

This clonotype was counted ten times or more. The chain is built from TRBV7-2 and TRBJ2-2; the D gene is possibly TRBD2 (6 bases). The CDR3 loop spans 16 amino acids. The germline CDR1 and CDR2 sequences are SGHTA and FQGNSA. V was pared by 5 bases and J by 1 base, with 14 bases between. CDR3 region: CASSPRGLRNTGELFF. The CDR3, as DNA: TGTGCCAGCAGCCCACGTGGACTACGGAACACCGGGGAGCTGTTTTTT. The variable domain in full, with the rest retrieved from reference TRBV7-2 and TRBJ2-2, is GAGVSQSPSNKVTEKGKDVELRCDPISGHTALYWYRQSLGQGLEFLIYFQGNSAPDKSGLPSDRFSAERTGGSVSTLTIQRTQQEDSAVYLCASSPRGLRNTGELFFGEGSRLTVL.

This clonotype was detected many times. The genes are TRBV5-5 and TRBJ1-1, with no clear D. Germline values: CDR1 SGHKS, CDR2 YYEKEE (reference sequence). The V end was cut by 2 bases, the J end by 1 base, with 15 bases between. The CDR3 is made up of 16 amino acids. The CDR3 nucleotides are TGTGCCAGCAGCTTATCGCCGGACGCGAGGAACACTGAAGCTTTCTTT. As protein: CASSLSPDARNTEAFF.

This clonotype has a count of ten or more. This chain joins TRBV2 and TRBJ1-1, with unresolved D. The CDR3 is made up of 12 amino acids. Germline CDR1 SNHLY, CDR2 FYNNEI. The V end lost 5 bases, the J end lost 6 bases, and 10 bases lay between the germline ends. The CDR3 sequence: CASSLGGSEAFF. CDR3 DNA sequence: TGTGCCAGCAGTCTAGGCGGGTCTGAAGCTTTCTTT.

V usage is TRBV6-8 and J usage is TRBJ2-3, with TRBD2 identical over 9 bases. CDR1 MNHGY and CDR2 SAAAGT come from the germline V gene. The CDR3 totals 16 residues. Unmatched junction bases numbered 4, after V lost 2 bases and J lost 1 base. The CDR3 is CASSYASGIRTDTQYF. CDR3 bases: TGTGCCAGCAGTTACGCTAGCGGGATCCGCACAGATACGCAGTATTTT.

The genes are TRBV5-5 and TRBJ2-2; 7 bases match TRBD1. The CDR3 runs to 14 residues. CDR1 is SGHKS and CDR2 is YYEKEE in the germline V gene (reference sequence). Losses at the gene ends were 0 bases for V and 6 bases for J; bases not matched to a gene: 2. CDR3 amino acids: CASSLGQGAGELFF. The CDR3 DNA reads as TGTGCCAGCAGCTTGGGACAGGGCGCCGGGGAGCTGTTTTTT.

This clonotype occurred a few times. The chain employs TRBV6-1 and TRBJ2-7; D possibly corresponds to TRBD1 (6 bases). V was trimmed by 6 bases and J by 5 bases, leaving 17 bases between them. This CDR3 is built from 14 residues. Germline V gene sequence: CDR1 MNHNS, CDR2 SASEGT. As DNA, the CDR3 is TGTGCCAGCAGCTTGACAGGTCCGCGGGACGAGCAGTACTTC. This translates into CASSLTGPRDEQYF.

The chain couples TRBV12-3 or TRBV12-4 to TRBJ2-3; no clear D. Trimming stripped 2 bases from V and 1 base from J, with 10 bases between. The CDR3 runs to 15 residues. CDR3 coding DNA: TGTGCCAGCAGTTTAATTCTCCGCCGCACAGATACGCAGTATTTT. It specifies CASSLILRRTDTQYF.

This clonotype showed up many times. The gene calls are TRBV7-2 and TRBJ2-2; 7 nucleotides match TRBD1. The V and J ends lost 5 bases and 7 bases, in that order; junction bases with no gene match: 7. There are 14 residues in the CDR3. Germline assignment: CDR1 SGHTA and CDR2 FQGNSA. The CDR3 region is CASSPETGIGELFF. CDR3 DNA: TGTGCCAGCAGCCCTGAGACAGGGATCGGGGAGCTGTTTTTT.

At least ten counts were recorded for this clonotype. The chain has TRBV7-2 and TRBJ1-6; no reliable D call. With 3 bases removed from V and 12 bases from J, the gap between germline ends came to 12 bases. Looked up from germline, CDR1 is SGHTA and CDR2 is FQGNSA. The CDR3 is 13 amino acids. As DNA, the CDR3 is TGTGCCAGCAGCTTCCAACGCGAGCTACCCCTCCACTTT. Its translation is CASSFQRELPLHF.

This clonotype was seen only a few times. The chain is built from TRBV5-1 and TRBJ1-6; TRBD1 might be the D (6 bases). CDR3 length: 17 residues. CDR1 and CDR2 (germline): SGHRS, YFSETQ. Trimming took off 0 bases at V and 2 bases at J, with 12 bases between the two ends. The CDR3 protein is CASSLGLQGPYNSPLHF. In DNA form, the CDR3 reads TGCGCCAGCAGCTTGGGGTTACAGGGTCCCTATAATTCACCCCTCCACTTT.

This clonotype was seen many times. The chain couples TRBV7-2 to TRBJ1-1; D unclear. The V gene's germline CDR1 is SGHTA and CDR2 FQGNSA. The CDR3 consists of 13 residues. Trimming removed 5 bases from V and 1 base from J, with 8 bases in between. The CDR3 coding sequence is TGTGCCAGCAGCACGGACGGGAACACTGAAGCTTTCTTT. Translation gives CASSTDGNTEAFF.

The CDR3 region has the DNA TGTGCCAGCCAATCCAGTCTCTGGGGAACCGAGCAGTACTTC. This sequence encodes CASQSSLWGTEQYF. The J gene is TRBJ2-7, the V gene TRBV6-1, with D unresolved. The V end lost 8 bases, the J end lost 6 bases, and 20 bases lay between the germline ends. The CDR3 loop spans 14 amino acids. The V gene's germline CDR1 is MNHNS and CDR2 SASEGT.

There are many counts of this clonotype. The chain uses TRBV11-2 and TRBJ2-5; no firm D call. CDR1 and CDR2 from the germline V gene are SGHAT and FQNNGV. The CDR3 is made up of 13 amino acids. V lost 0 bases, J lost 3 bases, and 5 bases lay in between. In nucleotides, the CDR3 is TGTGCCAGCAGCTTAGAGCCGGAAGAGACCCAGTACTTC. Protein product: CASSLEPEETQYF.

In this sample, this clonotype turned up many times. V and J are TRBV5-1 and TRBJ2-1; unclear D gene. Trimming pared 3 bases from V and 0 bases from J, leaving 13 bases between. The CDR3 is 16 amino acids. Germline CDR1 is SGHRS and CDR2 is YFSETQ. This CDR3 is CASSSVGLGSYNEQFF. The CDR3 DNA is TGCGCCAGCAGCTCGGTCGGGTTAGGCTCCTACAATGAGCAGTTCTTC.